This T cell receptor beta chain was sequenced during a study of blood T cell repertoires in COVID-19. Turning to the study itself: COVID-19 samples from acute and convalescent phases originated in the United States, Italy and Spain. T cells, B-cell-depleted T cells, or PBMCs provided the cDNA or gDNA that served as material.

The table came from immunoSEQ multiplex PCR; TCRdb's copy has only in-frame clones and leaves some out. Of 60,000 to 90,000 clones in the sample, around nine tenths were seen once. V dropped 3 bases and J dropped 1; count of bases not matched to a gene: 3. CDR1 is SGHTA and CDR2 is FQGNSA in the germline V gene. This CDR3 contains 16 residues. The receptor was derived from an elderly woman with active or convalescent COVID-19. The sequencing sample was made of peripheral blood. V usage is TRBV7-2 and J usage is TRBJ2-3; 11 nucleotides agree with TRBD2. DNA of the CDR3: TGTGCCAGCAGCTTCTCTAGCGGGGGGCGCACAGATACGCAGTATTTT. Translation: CASSFSSGGRTDTQYF.